The present entry profiles one TCR beta chain with its context. Antigen specificity is unknown. Other DNA sequences in this sample translate to the same CDR3. The data were obtained in a study of shared clonotypes between healthy human individuals. The V segment lost 6 bases and the J segment 0 bases; nucleotides outside the gene matches: 4. Germline CDR1 MDHEN, CDR2 SYDVKM. The CDR3 runs to 14 residues. Study-level results: In a handful of donors, around 5% of naive CD4 clonotypes appeared in common.

Sequencing was at deep level. Genomic DNA per cell subset filled all wells of several immunoSEQ plates. In replicate PCRs of sorted subsets, about 220 ng DNA, tens of thousands of T cell genomes, was used. Measured with immunoSEQ multiplex PCR; TCRdb has only the in-frame clones, and not every one. The table records about 2.3 million clones, under 95% of them present only once. The genes are TRBV28 and TRBJ2-7, with 8 bases lining up with TRBD2. What was sequenced was naive CD4+ T cells from PBMCs. This sample's subset: CD45RA+ positively selected. The clonotype comes from a man between 18 and 29 years old in good health. Some clones in this sample may be carry-over from other donors' samples. CDR3 region: CASSPSGSSYEQYF. The DNA for the CDR3 is TGTGCCAGCAGCCCAAGCGGGAGCTCCTACGAGCAGTACTTC. The whole variable domain, filled in from reference TRBV28 and TRBJ2-7, reads DVKVTQSSRYLVKRTGEKVFLECVQDMDHENMFWYRQDPGLGLRLIYFSYDVKMKEKGDIPEGYSVSREKKERFSLILESASTNQTSMYLCASSPSGSSYEQYFGPGTRLTVT.